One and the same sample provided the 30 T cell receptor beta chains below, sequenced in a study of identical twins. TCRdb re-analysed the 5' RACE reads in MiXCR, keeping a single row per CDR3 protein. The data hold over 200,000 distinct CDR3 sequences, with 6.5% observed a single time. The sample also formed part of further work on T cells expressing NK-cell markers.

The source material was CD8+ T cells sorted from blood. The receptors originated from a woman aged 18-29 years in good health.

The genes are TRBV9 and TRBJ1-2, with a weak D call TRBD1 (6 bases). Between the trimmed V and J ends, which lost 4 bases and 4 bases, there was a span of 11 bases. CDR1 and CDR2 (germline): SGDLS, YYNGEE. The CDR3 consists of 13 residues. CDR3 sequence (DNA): TGTGCCAGCAGCACAGGGTTTGGCTATGGCTACACCTTC. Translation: CASSTGFGYGYTF.

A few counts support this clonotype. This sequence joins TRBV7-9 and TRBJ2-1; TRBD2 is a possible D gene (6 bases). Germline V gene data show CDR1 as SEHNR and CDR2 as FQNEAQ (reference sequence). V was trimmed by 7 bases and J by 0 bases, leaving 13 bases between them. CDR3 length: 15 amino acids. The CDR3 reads CASTPSGYSYNEQFF. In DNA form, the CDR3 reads TGTGCCAGCACCCCGAGCGGGTACTCCTACAATGAGCAGTTCTTC.

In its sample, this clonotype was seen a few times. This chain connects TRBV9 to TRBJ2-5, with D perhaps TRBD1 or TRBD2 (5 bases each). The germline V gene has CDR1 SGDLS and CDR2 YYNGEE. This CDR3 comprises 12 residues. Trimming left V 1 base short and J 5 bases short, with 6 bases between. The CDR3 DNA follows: TGTGCCAGCAGCGTATGGGGGGAGACCCAGTACTTC. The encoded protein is CASSVWGETQYF.

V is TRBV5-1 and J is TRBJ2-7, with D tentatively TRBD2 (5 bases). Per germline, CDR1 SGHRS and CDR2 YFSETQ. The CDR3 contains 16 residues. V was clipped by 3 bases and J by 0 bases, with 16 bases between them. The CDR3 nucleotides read TGCGCCAGCAGCTACCTTCCGACGGGAAGCTCCTACGAGCAGTACTTC. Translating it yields CASSYLPTGSSYEQYF.

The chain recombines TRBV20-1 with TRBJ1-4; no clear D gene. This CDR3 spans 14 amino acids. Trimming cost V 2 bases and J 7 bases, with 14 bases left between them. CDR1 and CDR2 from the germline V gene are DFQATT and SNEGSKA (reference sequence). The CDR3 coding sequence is TGCAGTGCTAGAACTACAACCCCCCGTGAAAAACTGTTTTTT. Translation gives CSARTTTPREKLFF.

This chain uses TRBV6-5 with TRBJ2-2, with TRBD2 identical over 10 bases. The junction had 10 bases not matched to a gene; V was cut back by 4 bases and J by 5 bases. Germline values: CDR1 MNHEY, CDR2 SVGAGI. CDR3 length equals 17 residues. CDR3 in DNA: TGTGCCAGCAGTTTCTTCCGTCCGGGACTAGCGACCGGGGAGCTGTTTTTT. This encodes CASSFFRPGLATGELFF.

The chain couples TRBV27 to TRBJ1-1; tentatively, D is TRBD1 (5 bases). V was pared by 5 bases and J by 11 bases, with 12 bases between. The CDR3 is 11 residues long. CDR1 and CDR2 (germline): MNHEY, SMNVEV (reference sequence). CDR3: CASSGEGYAFF. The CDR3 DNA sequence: TGTGCCAGCAGTGGGGAGGGGTATGCTTTCTTT.

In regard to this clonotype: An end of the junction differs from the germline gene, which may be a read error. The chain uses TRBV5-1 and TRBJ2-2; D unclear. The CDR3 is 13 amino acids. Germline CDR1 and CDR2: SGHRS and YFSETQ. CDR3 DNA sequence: TGCGCCAGCGGCTTGGACGTAGGGGGGGAGCTGTTTTTT. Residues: CASGLDVGGELFF.

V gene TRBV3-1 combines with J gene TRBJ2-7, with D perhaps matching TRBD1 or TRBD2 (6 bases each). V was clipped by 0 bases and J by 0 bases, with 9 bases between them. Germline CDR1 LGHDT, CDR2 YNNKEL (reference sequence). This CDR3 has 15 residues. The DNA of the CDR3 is TGTGCCAGCAGCCAAGAGGGGGGACACTCCTACGAGCAGTACTTC. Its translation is CASSQEGGHSYEQYF.

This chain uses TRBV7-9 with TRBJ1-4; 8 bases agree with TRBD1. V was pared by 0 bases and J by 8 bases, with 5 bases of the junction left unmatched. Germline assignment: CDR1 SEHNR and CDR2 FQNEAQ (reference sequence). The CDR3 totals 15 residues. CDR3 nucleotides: TGTGCCAGCAGCTTAGCGAGGACAGGGACCGAAAAACTGTTTTTT. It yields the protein CASSLARTGTEKLFF.

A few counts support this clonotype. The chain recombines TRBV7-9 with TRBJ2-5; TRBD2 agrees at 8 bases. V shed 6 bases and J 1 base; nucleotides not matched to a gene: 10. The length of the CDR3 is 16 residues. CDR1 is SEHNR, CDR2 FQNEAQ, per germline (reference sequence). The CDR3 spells CASSGALAEFQETQYF. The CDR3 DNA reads TGTGCCAGCAGTGGCGCACTAGCGGAATTCCAAGAGACCCAGTACTTC.

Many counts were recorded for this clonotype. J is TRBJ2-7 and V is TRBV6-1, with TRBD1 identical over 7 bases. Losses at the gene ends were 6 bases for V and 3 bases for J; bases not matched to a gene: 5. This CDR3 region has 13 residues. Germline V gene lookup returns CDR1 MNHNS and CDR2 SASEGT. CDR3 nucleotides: TGTGCCAGCAGCATGGGACAGAACTACGAGCAGTACTTC. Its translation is CASSMGQNYEQYF.

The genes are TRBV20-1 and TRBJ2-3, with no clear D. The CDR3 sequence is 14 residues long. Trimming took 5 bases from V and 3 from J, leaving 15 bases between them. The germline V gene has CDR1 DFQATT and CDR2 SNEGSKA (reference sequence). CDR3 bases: TGCAGTGCTCCTTTGCTAGGGATGACAGATACGCAGTATTTT. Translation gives CSAPLLGMTDTQYF.

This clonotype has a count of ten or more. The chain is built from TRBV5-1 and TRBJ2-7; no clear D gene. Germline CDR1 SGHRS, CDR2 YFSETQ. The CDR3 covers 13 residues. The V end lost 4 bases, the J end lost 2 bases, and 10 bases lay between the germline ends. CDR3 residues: CASSLDLAYEQYF. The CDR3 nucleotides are TGCGCCAGCAGCCTGGATTTGGCCTACGAGCAGTACTTC.

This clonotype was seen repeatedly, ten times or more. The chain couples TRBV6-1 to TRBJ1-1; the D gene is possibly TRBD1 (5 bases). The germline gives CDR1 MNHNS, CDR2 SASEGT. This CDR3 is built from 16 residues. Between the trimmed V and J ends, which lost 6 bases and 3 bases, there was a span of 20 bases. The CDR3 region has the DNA TGTGCCAGCAGCCTCGCGTCAGGGAACCAGTACACTGAAGCTTTCTTT. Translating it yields CASSLASGNQYTEAFF.

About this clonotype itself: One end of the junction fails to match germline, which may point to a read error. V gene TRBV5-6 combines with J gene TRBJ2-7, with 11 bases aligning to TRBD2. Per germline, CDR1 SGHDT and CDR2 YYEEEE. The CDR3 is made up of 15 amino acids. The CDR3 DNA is TGTGCCATCAGCGCCGGGACTAGCGGAAATTACGAGCAGTACTTC. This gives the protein CAISAGTSGNYEQYF.

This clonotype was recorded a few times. CDR3 amino acids: CASSTPTGNYGYTF. The CDR3 DNA sequence: TGTGCCAGCAGCACCCCAACAGGGAACTATGGCTACACCTTC. The V call is TRBV9, the J call TRBJ1-2; weak D call: TRBD1 (6 bases). The CDR3 is 14 residues long. Germline values: CDR1 SGDLS, CDR2 YYNGEE. Trimming shortened V by 4 bases and J by 2 bases, and 12 bases separated the two germline ends.

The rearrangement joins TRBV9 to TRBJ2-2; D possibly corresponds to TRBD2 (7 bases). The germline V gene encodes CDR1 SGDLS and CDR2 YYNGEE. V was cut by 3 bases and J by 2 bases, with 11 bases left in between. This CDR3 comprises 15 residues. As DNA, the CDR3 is TGTGCCAGCAGCGGGGGGGGGCCTAACACCGGGGAGCTGTTTTTT. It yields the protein CASSGGGPNTGELFF.

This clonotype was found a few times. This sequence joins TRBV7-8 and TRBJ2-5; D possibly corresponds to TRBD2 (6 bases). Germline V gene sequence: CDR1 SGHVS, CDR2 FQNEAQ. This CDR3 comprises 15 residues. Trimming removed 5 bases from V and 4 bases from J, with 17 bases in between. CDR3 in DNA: TGTGCCAGCAGCCGACTTTCGGGAGTGGGAGAGACCCAGTACTTC. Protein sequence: CASSRLSGVGETQYF. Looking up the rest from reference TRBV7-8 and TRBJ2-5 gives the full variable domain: GAGVSQSPRYKVAKRGQDVALRCDPISGHVSLFWYQQALGQGPEFLTYFQNEAQLDKSGLPSDRFFAERPEGSVSTLKIQRTQQEDSAVYLCASSRLSGVGETQYFGPGTRLLVL.

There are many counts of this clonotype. The CDR3 is CASSSLGEQYF. The CDR3 nucleotides are TGTGCCAGCAGCTCCCTAGGGGAGCAGTACTTC. The rearrangement joins TRBV5-6 to TRBJ2-7; D is undetermined. V gave up 3 bases and J gave up 7 bases, with 8 bases separating them. This CDR3 is 11 amino acids long. Germline CDR1 SGHDT, CDR2 YYEEEE.

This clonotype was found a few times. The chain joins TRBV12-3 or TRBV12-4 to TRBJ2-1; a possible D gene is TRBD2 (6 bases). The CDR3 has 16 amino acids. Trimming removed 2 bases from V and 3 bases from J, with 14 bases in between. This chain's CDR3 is CASSLTWTGLYNEQFF. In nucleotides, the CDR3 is TGTGCCAGCAGTTTAACGTGGACGGGACTCTACAATGAGCAGTTCTTC.

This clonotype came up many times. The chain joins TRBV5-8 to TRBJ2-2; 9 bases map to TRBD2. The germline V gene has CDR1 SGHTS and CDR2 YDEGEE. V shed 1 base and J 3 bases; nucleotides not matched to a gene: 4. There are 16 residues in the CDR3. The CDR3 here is CASSLRLAEHTGELFF. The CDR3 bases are TGTGCCAGCAGCTTGAGACTAGCGGAACACACCGGGGAGCTGTTTTTT.

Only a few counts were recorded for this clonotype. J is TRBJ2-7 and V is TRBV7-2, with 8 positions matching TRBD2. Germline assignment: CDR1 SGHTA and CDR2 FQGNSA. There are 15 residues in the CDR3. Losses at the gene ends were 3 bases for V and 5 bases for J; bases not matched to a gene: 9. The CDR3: CASSFNSGIRNEQYF. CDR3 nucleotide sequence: TGTGCCAGCAGCTTTAATAGCGGGATTAGAAACGAGCAGTACTTC.

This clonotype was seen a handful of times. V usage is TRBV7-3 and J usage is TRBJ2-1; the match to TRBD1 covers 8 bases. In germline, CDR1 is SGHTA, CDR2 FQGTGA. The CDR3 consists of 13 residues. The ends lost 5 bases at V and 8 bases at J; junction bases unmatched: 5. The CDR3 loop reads CASSGDRGDEQFF. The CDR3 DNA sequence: TGTGCCAGCAGCGGCGACAGGGGCGATGAGCAGTTCTTC.

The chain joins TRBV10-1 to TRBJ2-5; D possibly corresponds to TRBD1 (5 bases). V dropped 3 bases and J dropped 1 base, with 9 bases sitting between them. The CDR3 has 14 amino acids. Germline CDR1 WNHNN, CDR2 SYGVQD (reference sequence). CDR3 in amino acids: CASSESDSQETQYF. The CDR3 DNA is TGCGCCAGCAGTGAATCCGACAGCCAAGAGACCCAGTACTTC.

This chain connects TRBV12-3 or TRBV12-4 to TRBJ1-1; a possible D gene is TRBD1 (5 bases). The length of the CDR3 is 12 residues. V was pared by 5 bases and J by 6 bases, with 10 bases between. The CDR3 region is CASSTRGSEAFF. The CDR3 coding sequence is TGTGCCAGCAGTACAAGGGGTTCTGAAGCTTTCTTT.

The CDR3 DNA reads as TGTGCCAGCAGTACTACCCGGGACAGGGGTCACGAGCAGTACTTC. It codes for CASSTTRDRGHEQYF. This chain links TRBV12-3 or TRBV12-4 with TRBJ2-7; TRBD1 matches at 10 bases. This CDR3 region has 15 residues. The J segment lost 5 bases and the V segment lost 5 bases, leaving 9 bases of the junction unmatched.

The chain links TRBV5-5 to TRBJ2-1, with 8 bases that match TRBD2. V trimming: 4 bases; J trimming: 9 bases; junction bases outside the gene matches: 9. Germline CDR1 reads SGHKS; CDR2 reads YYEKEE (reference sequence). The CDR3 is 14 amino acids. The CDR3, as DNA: TGTGCCAGCAGCCCGTGGCGGGAGGTCCTTGAGCAGTTCTTC. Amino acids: CASSPWREVLEQFF. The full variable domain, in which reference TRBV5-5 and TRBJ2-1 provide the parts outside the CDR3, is DAGVTQSPTHLIKTRGQQVTLRCSPISGHKSVSWYQQVLGQGPQFIFQYYEKEERGRGNFPDRFSARQFPNYSSELNVNALLLGDSALYLCASSPWREVLEQFFGPGTRLTVL.

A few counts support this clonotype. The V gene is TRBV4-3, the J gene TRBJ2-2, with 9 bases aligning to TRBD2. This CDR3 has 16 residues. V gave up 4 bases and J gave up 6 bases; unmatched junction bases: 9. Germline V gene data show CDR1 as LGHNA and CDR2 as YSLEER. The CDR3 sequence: CASSPSLAGGPGELFF. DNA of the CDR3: TGCGCCAGCAGCCCCTCCCTGGCGGGAGGGCCCGGGGAGCTGTTTTTT.

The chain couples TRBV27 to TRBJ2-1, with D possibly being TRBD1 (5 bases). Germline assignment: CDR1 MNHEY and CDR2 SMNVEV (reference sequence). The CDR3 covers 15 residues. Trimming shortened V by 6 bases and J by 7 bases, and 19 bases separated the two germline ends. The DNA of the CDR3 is TGTGCCAGCAGGACAGTCACACTCCCAGGGAATGAGCAGTTCTTC. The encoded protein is CASRTVTLPGNEQFF.